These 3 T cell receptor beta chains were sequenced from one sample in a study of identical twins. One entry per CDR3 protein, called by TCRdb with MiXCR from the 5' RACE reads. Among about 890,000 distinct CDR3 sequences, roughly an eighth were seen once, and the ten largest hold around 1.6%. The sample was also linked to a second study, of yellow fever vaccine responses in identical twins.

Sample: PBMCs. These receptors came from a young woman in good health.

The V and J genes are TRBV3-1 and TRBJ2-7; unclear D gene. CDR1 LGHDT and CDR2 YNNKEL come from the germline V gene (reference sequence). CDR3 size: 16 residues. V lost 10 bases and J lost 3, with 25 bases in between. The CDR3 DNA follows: TGTGCCACCTGCCAACCGAACGAGGATTTAAGCTACGAGCAGTACTTC. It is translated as CATCQPNEDLSYEQYF.

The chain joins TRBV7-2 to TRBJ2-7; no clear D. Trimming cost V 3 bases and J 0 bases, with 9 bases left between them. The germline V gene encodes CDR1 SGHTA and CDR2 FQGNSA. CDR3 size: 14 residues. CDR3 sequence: CASSFVYVSYEQYF. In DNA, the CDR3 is TGTGCCAGCAGCTTCGTCTATGTCTCCTACGAGCAGTACTTC.

For the CDR3, the DNA is TGTGCCAGCAGTTTTGCGGGAGGGCTCCGGGAGCAGTACTTC. Translation gives CASSFAGGLREQYF. The chain joins TRBV12-3 or TRBV12-4 to TRBJ2-7; 9 bases are shared with TRBD2. V lost 3 bases to trimming and J lost 7 bases; unmatched junction nucleotides: 7. The CDR3 extends over 14 amino acids.